Here is one TCR beta chain with its context. Antigen: not known. This record belongs to a study of T cell responses to AZD1222 COVID-19 vaccine. Regarding the study as a whole: Per reports, nearly half of all spike-specific TCRs target regions that are unmutated in variants. Clonal diversity may have been underestimated in mostly white British donors. The study found Spike-specific TCR breadth and depth rose after two AZD1222 doses.

Method: immunoSEQ multiplex PCR; TCRdb's copy keeps in-frame clones and lacks some. The sample contains about 150,000 clones, 91% of which appear only once. Germline V lookup: CDR1 SGHVS, CDR2 FQNEAQ. There are 16 residues in the CDR3. Trimming cost V 0 bases and J 3 bases; bases outside gene matches: 6. This chain uses TRBV7-8 with TRBJ2-3, with 7 bases matching TRBD2. This receptor was taken from an adult who received the MenACWY meningococcal vaccine as a control. The specimen comprised peripheral blood, sampled 28 days after the second dose of the MenACWY control vaccine. The DNA of the CDR3 is TGTGCCAGCAGCTTAGCGCGGATGGGGGGGACAGATACGCAGTATTTT. It translates to CASSLARMGGTDTQYF. The variable domain in full, with the rest retrieved from reference TRBV7-8 and TRBJ2-3, is GAGVSQSPRYKVAKRGQDVALRCDPISGHVSLFWYQQALGQGPEFLTYFQNEAQLDKSGLPSDRFFAERPEGSVSTLKIQRTQQEDSAVYLCASSLARMGGTDTQYFGPGTRLTVL.